This T cell receptor beta chain was sequenced during a study of blood T cell repertoires in COVID-19. Study background: Researchers got acute and convalescent COVID-19 samples from the United States, Italy and Spain. The cDNA or gDNA used as material had been derived from T cells, B-cell-depleted T cells, or PBMCs.

Original processing notes: Reference gene primer amplification in the assay estimated nucleated cell counts. Some clones are missing from TCRdb's copy, which holds only in-frame ones; the method was immunoSEQ multiplex PCR. V and J calls and clone size are given by that table; D and trimming were obtained from the DNA. The sample has fewer than 350,000 clones, 88% seen once. Seattle patient enrollment occurred during active infection, with longitudinal follow-up thereafter. The CDR3 length is 18 residues. Trimming took 4 bases from V and 0 from J; bases not matched to a gene: 10. Germline V gives CDR1 SGHTS, CDR2 YDEGEE.

Specimen: peripheral blood. The source is a woman in her 30s with COVID-19, enrolled during active disease. The chain joins TRBV5-8 to TRBJ1-5, with 10 nucleotides matching TRBD1. CDR3 protein: CASSPRDRGFLSNQPQHF. CDR3 nucleotides: TGTGCCAGCAGCCCCCGGGACAGGGGTTTTCTTAGCAATCAGCCCCAGCATTTT.